This TCR beta chain was retrieved from a study of neurological immune-mediated disorders (dated by TCRdb to between 2018 and 2021). Regarding the complete study: Peripheral blood TCR-beta repertoires from patients with HTLV-I-associated myelopathy (HAM/TSP), patients with multiple sclerosis, and healthy controls were compared in the study using UMI-based sequencing. The approximately 99 TCR-beta libraries included longitudinal samples, technical triplicates and paired sorted CD4+ and CD8+ T-cell subsets alongside PBMC samples. Of the approximately 66 subjects in the cohort, around 15 were HAM/TSP patients, about 35 were multiple sclerosis patients, and some 20 were healthy controls.

The healthy controls were volunteers from a blood bank in Maryland, USA. For unsorted PBMC libraries, 2 million PBMCs were used after storage in RNAlater at -80 degrees C until RNA extraction. Peripheral blood underwent Ficoll-Hypaque density gradient centrifugation to isolate PBMCs, which were then cryopreserved in liquid nitrogen. Study-wide conclusions, independent of this receptor: No identical CDR3 amino acid sequences were found to be shared among expanded clones across subjects, suggesting that TCR-beta repertoires were private in all groups. TCR clonal expansion was highest in HAM/TSP patients and lowest in MS patients, with MS patients falling below even healthy controls.

To synthesize cDNA, template-switch 5'RACE was performed with a primer carrying a 10-nucleotide random unique molecular identifier so that each TCR transcript was tagged. Every sequencing run covered 15-18 subjects and yielded more than 170 million TCR-beta sequences. The RNeasy kit was used for extraction of total RNA. The KAPA Real-time Library Amplification kit was used to amplify TCR-beta VDJ regions with primers targeting the TCR constant region and the 5'RACE anchor. Sample indexes and Illumina adaptors were added in a first PCR, after which library yield was increased in a second PCR. After Ampure bead purification, the TCR product of roughly 650 bp was size-selected on a 2% E-gel SizeSelection system. Library quality was checked on a Bioanalyzer, concentration was measured with Qubit, and libraries were quantified with the Kapa Library Quantification kit before pooling. An Illumina HiSeq 2500 was used to sequence the libraries paired-end at 2 x 150 bp. To increase sequence diversity, about 25-31% phiX was spiked into each library pool. Per the original workflow: The UMI-based MiGEC pipeline processed quality-filtered reads and removed over 75% of raw TCR sequences during error correction. VDJ genes were aligned to IMGT germline references, and each clonotype was defined by a unique CDR3 amino acid sequence together with V-J genes. Clonal expansion, Shannon diversity and CDR3 relatedness (CalcPairwiseDistances, ClusterSamples) were evaluated with VDJtools, and phylogenetic trees were built with CLCbio workbench. Using coefficient-of-variation modelling across technical triplicates, the study counted a clone as expanded if it had at least 8 unique UMIs. TCRdb trimmed public reads at Q25 via fastp, called clones via MiXCR and kept in-frame beta chains. For every CDR3 protein sequence, its rows merge into one entry that carries the most common genes and DNA. V and J calls and clone size were set by TCRdb, not the authors. Within this sample are around 18,000 distinct CDR3 sequences, with roughly 21% of them counted one time only. The ten top clones hold roughly 23% of the sample.

Points on this clonotype: This clone's antigen is unknown. No per-base quality is available; no much larger clone lies one base away.

Sequences were obtained from PBMCs. The source is a man aged 45 to 65 in good health.

The encoded CDR3 is CASSRGTSGRRVGYEQYF. The DNA sequence follows: TGTGCCAGCAGCCGAGGGACTAGCGGGAGACGGGTAGGTTACGAGCAGTACTTC. The chain was built from TRBV11-2 and TRBJ2-1; 14 central nucleotides agree with TRBD2. With the DNA end fitting TRBJ2-7 better, the J assignment may be wrong. Per the germline V gene, SGHAT is the CDR1 and FQNNGV is the CDR2. The CDR3 holds 18 amino acids from the cysteine to the phenylalanine. Only the CDR3 portion is preserved as DNA: 54 bases, with reading frame beginning at the first base.